This T cell receptor beta chain was observed in a study of cytomegalovirus exposure and HLA in healthy donors (dated by TCRdb to about 2017). For context, the study as a whole: An earlier analysis of 587 of the donors reported 276 Gb of sequence data and 95 million to 130 million unique TCR beta sequences obtained from about 170 million T cells. In a later analysis, previously published TCR beta repertoires from 550 to 700 donors were re-analyzed and high-resolution HLA genotyping was added so that TCR occurrence patterns could be studied. The study combined high-throughput TCR immunosequencing, statistical association of individual TCRs with disease status, and machine learning to predict cytomegalovirus infection status. The study aimed to test whether cataloging public T cell receptors could reveal signatures of past pathogen exposure. In an earlier analysis of roughly 540 of the donors, high-throughput TCR beta sequencing was used to judge whether each TCR beta V gene segment behaved as functional or pseudogenic. About 280 gigabases of sequencing data and around 80 million unique TCR sequences made up an early release that covered 640 HLA-typed donors. Donor age, sex, ethnicity and CMV serostatus were compiled together with the repertoire data. Roughly five DR-DQ haplotypes were treated as single units for association and clustering because of strong linkage in the cohort. The genetic ancestry cluster associated with self-reported Caucasian donors included 81% of the approximately 430 genotyped donors. Every repertoire in the discovery cohort had been generated on one and the same sequencing platform. Across some 400 genotyped donors of the cohort, an average of roughly 230,000 unique TCR beta nucleotide sequences per donor were sequenced, and roughly a sixth of those sequences were non-productive. In a later genetic analysis, genome-wide SNP genotypes for about three fifths of the roughly 670 donors were used, and that subset was treated as a discovery cohort. The T cell repertoires of around 670 subjects were profiled by immunosequencing and related to cytomegalovirus serostatus. Rather than using new phenotypic data, the later analysis identified candidate immune exposures from TCR beta sequences and from how often those sequences occurred across donors. HLA typing included class I and class II loci at four-digit resolution. The number of donors typed differed by locus, with about 620-630 for A, B, C, DRB1 and DQB1, 522 for DQA1, approximately 580 for DPA1, and around 430 for DPB1. In addition to the first cohort of several hundred subjects, a separate validation cohort of approximately 120 different subjects was used. Findings and caveats that apply to the study as a whole: CMV serostatus was the only immune exposure information available for the cohort. Because some donors lacked HLA typing at each locus, the association tests relied only on the typed subset. Most TCR sequences were seen in very few donors, while some public TCRs were found in many individuals. A further reported finding was that TCR beta sequences accurately predicted the HLA-A and HLA-B alleles for most subjects in the first cohort. V-gene and J-gene trimming of TCR beta chains was associated with a missense DCLRE1C variant in a later genetic analysis, and the association was replicated in an independent cohort. According to a later analysis, TCR association rates differed among HLA loci, with DRB1 alleles showing the most associated TCRs and HLA-C alleles showing the fewest. The earlier analysis of 587 of the donors excluded over 15 rarely observed V segments, including chromosome 9 orphons, because counts were too low. In a later analysis, several top co-occurrence clusters were reported to appear linked to parvovirus B19, influenza, CMV and Epstein-Barr virus. A later analysis found that most CMV-associated TCR beta chains appeared HLA-restricted, with HLA associations seemingly driven largely by CMV exposure. In an earlier analysis of roughly 560 of the donors, most TCR beta V segments were observed in productive rearrangements about 90% or about 30% of the time, broadly matching IMGT annotations. Specific HLA alleles were associated with roughly 17,000 TCR beta sequences at a false discovery rate of 0.05 in a later analysis. In vitro tests confirmed that a few of the cytomegalovirus-associated TCR beta chains recognize cytomegalovirus antigens. Correlated functional status among segregating V segments might be attributable to linkage disequilibrium, but an unknown experimental factor could not be ruled out. Some IMGT-functional V segments, including TRBV6-2 and TRBV6-3, could not be distinguished by the 87-base-pair reads and were therefore excluded. A cluster of highly shared sequence variants was judged likely to represent a technical artifact of the sequencing pipeline. The classifier was reported to diagnose cytomegalovirus status with high specificity and sensitivity in both the original cohort and the validation cohort. Assigning TCR associations to individual alleles was difficult when HLA alleles, especially DR and DQ, strongly co-occurred. The authors suggested that the approach could potentially be generalized to other disease states and immunological phenotypes. In a later analysis, HLA-associated TCR beta chains showed more clonal expansion and lower generation probabilities than non-associated chains that were equally common. The presence/absence analyses assumed that sequencing depth was roughly uniform across donors, and that assumption may not be true. This cohort had only TCR beta chains sequenced, and the lack of alpha or paired-chain data limited which features could be detected. The study listed 164 TCR beta chains as associated with cytomegalovirus. Compared with the roughly 600-donor mean, donors in an Asian-associated ancestry cluster had fewer N-insertions in productive TCRs, according to a later genetic analysis.

In the case of this clone: Its antigen is currently not known. Base-call qualities are not available, and no considerably larger clone is one nucleotide away.

Taken from cysteine to phenylalanine, the CDR3 has 15 residues. The entry retains the CDR3 DNA only, 45 bases that are in frame from base 1. Relative to germline, V is 1 base shorter and J is 5 bases shorter, with 15 bases between their ends. The germline V gene (reference sequence) gives CDR1 as MNHEY and CDR2 as SMNVEV. Library method: the immunoSEQ multiplex PCR assay. For the multiplex PCR, a mixture combining 60 forward primers for TCR Vbeta segments and 13 reverse primers for TCR Jbeta segments was used. A multiplex PCR assay on genomic DNA amplified the CDR3 region of rearranged TCR beta genes. The Illumina HiSeq System was used to sequence the amplified TCR beta libraries as 87-base-pair reads. Regarding the original processing steps: In a later analysis, about 80 million unique TCR beta chains were counted across the 690 or so repertoires, and roughly 11 million of these chains were shared by at least two donors. Raw reads were error-corrected and collapsed into unique sequences with a nearest-neighbor algorithm that merged closely related sequences to remove PCR and sequencing errors. V, D and J gene segments were assigned by aligning CDR3 sequences to IMGT reference sequences. For a sequence to be retained, at least a six-nucleotide match to both a V gene segment and a J gene segment was required. Rearrangements were called productive when the CDR3 lacked stop codons and stayed in frame with V and J; all others were non-productive. CDR3 was defined by IMGT convention, running from the second conserved V-encoded cysteine to the conserved J-encoded phenylalanine. In an earlier analysis of roughly 610 of the donors, sequences lacking an unambiguous match to a single V gene segment were excluded. In an earlier analysis of 450 to 700 of the donors, V segments were called functional above 56.7% productive rearrangements and were called segregating when the between-donor standard deviation exceeded 5%. A statistical classification framework was built to diagnose cytomegalovirus status from the catalog of TCR beta chain sequences. V and J gene assignment, in a later analysis, came from comparing TCR nucleotide sequences with IMGT/GENE-DB human TR gene sequences. Using the TCRdist pipeline, a later analysis assigned CDR3 sequences along with most-parsimonious VDJ recombination scenarios. In a later analysis, each TCR beta chain was defined by its CDR3 amino acid sequence together with its V-gene family, and reads without a unique V-gene family were excluded. A later analysis removed roughly 590 highly shared, low-generation-probability nucleotide sequences to deal with suspected cross-contamination and a sequencing artifact. In a later analysis, a clonal expansion index was calculated for each public chain from normalized within-repertoire ranks of inferred template counts. A later analysis computed generation probabilities with a VDJ recombination model fitted to out-of-frame rearrangements, and checked the results against IGoR. Hypergeometric tests were used in a later analysis to score TCR-TCR, TCR-HLA and TCR-CMV co-occurrence, with a repertoire-size bias correction applied to the TCR pairs. To estimate false discovery rates, a later analysis permuted the HLA or CMV assignments 20 times. In a later analysis, co-occurring TCRs were grouped with DBSCAN, and TCRdist sequence similarity was added when clustering was performed within HLA-allele-positive subsets. For co-occurrence clustering, repertoires with fewer than 30,000 or more than 120,000 public chains were excluded, along with roughly 5 repertoires with anomalous nucleotide sharing. This immuneACCESS table, as held by TCRdb, lists in-frame sequences with V and J called but not all clones. Of the missing ones, under half trace to an unresolved V gene in checked studies; the others have no known cause. V and J calls plus clone size are reproduced from that table; the DNA served to infer D and trimming. Counted in this sample were about 120,000 clones; over 60% of them appeared once. 9.5% to 12% of the sample is held by the ten biggest clonotypes.

The cohort was made up of around 720 healthy bone marrow donors. At the time of sampling, all cohort members were nominally healthy, though unrecorded immune exposures were likely present. The donor tested CMV seropositive and was one of the 289 seropositive cohort members. Every donor gave a peripheral blood sample, and the peripheral blood mononuclear cells from that sample were used for TCR beta sequencing. Genomic DNA extraction from the blood cell samples was performed with the Qiagen DNeasy Blood Extraction Kit. Here the chain combines TRBV27 and TRBJ2-7; tentative D gene TRBD2, with 5 bases matching. The receptor's source is a man in his forties in good health and CMV-seropositive. The sample taken for sequencing was PBMCs. For the CDR3, the sequence is CASSLFYRELNEQYF. The nucleotides read TGTGCCAGCAGTTTATTTTACCGGGAACTCAACGAGCAGTACTTC.